The 20 T cell receptor beta chains reported below all come from one sample, sequenced in a study of blood T cell repertoires in COVID-19. Here immunoSEQ multiplex PCR was the method, and the copy in TCRdb shows in-frame clones only, minus some. The sample carries fewer than 400,000 clones, around nine tenths recorded once. Sequenced input: peripheral blood. These receptors came from a human donor in a cohort sampled during active COVID-19.

CDR3 in DNA: TGTGCCAGCAGCCCCCCCGGGGAGGGTTGGCGCTATGGCTACACCTTC. It codes for CASSPPGEGWRYGYTF. V is TRBV11-2 and J is TRBJ1-2, with D hard to call. Trimming removed 5 bases from V and 4 bases from J, with 20 bases in between. The germline CDR1 and CDR2 sequences are SGHAT and FQNNGV. CDR3 size: 16 residues.

CDR3 in amino acids: CASSRTGGADTQYF. CDR3 DNA sequence: TGTGCCAGCAGTCGAACGGGAGGAGCAGATACGCAGTATTTT. V and J are TRBV27 and TRBJ2-3; 7 nucleotides line up with TRBD2. This CDR3 is 14 amino acids long. Losses at the gene ends were 5 bases for V and 4 bases for J; bases not matched to a gene: 6. Per the germline V gene, CDR1 is MNHEY and CDR2 is SMNVEV (reference sequence).

This chain connects TRBV3-1 (or the pseudogene TRBV3-2) to TRBJ2-3; TRBD1 might be the D (5 bases). The CDR3 length is 13 residues. Germline loops: CDR1 LGHDT, CDR2 YNNKEL (reference sequence). V lost 0 bases and J 6 bases, leaving 7 bases between the germline ends. The CDR3, as DNA: TGTGCCAGCAGCCAAGACAGGGTTGATACGCAGTATTTT. It yields the protein CASSQDRVDTQYF.

The J gene is TRBJ1-1, the V gene TRBV30; a possible D gene is TRBD1 (5 bases). Trimming shortened V by 0 bases and J by 6 bases, and 11 bases separated the two germline ends. Germline V lookup: CDR1 GTSNPN, CDR2 SVGIG (reference sequence). The CDR3 spans 13 residues. The CDR3 protein is CAWSVIGVAEAFF. The CDR3 bases are TGTGCCTGGAGTGTGATAGGGGTAGCTGAAGCTTTCTTT.

This rearrangement joins TRBV11-2 to TRBJ2-1; D gene uncertain. Trimming left V 5 bases short and J 7 bases short, with 6 bases between. The CDR3 consists of 11 residues. The germline V gene has CDR1 SGHAT and CDR2 FQNNGV. CDR3 DNA: TGTGCCAGCAGCCTGAGAAATGAGCAGTTCTTC. It translates to CASSLRNEQFF.

V gene TRBV13 combines with J gene TRBJ2-7; D ambiguous. The CDR3 is 13 amino acids. V lost 1 base to trimming and J lost 5 bases, with 9 bases between them. Germline CDR1 is PRHDT and CDR2 is FYEKMQ (reference sequence). CDR3 residues: CASSLVDENEQYF. The DNA of the CDR3 is TGTGCCAGCAGCTTAGTCGATGAGAACGAGCAGTACTTC.

The J gene is TRBJ1-4, the V gene TRBV19, with D perhaps matching TRBD1 (6 bases). Trimming cost V 5 bases and J 7 bases, with 14 bases left between them. CDR3 length: 14 residues. CDR1 LNHDA and CDR2 SQIVND come from the germline V gene (reference sequence). The CDR3 bases are TGTGCCAGTAGTTGGGGGACACAAGCTGAAAAACTGTTTTTT. It codes for CASSWGTQAEKLFF.

This chain joins TRBV30 and TRBJ1-2, with D unclear. CDR3 length: 12 amino acids. From germline, CDR1 is GTSNPN and CDR2 SVGIG (reference sequence). The V and J ends lost 4 bases and 8 bases respectively, with 14 bases between them. CDR3 coding DNA: TGTGCCTGGAAAATCCCGGGTAGCGGCTACACCTTC. Protein sequence: CAWKIPGSGYTF. Together with reference TRBV30 and TRBJ1-2, the CDR3 gives the full variable domain: SQTIHQWPATLVQPVGSPLSLECTVEGTSNPNLYWYRQAAGRGLQLLFYSVGIGQISSEVPQNLSASRPQDRQFILSSKKLLLSDSGFYLCAWKIPGSGYTFGSGTRLTVV.

The chain combines TRBV7-2 with TRBJ2-7; TRBD2 is a possible D gene (6 bases). Germline CDR1 and CDR2: SGHTA and FQGNSA. Trimming took 4 bases from V and 1 from J, leaving 14 bases between them. The CDR3 is made up of 15 amino acids. The CDR3 coding sequence is TGTGCCAGCAGCTATGCCGGGGGAGAGTCCTACGAGCAGTACTTC. Translation gives CASSYAGGESYEQYF.

The V call is TRBV11-3, the J call TRBJ2-3; 7 bases are a match to TRBD2. The CDR3 spans 16 residues. Unmatched junction bases numbered 6, after V lost 2 bases and J lost 1 base. Germline CDR1 reads SGHNT; CDR2 reads YENEEA. CDR3 protein: CASSLSFAGGTDTQYF. DNA of the CDR3: TGTGCCAGCAGCTTATCTTTCGCGGGGGGCACAGATACGCAGTATTTT.

This clone is a singleton in its sample. CDR3 sequence reads: CASSFLLTGELFF. The DNA for the CDR3 is TGTGCCAGCAGCTTTCTTCTCACCGGGGAGCTGTTTTTT. The chain has TRBV5-4 and TRBJ2-2; D gene uncertain. The V end was cut by 2 bases, the J end by 4 bases, with 6 bases between. The CDR3 has 13 amino acids. The germline V gene encodes CDR1 SGHNT and CDR2 YYREEE (reference sequence).

The rearrangement joins TRBV25-1 to TRBJ2-3, with 9 bases that match TRBD2. V was clipped by 1 base and J by 2 bases; unmatched bases: 7. Germline values: CDR1 MGHDK, CDR2 SYGVNS. CDR3 length: 17 amino acids. CDR3 sequence (DNA): TGTGCCAGCAGTGAATCTGTGACTAGCGGCGCCACAGATACGCAGTATTTT. Encoded protein: CASSESVTSGATDTQYF.

J is TRBJ2-2 and V is TRBV30, with D possibly being TRBD2 (5 bases). The CDR3 extends over 14 amino acids. Deletions cut 2 bases from V and 5 bases from J, with 12 bases between. Germline assignment: CDR1 GTSNPN and CDR2 SVGIG (reference sequence). CDR3 DNA sequence: TGTGCCTGGAGTAGAGCTCGCGGGACCGGGGAGCTGTTTTTT. This translates into CAWSRARGTGELFF.

This clone was observed once. This chain uses TRBV19 with TRBJ1-5, with 7 nucleotides matching TRBD1. The CDR3 runs 15 residues. Germline assignment: CDR1 LNHDA and CDR2 SQIVND (reference sequence). The V segment lost 4 bases and the J segment 4 bases; nucleotides outside the gene matches: 7. CDR3 sequence (DNA): TGTGCCAGTAGTACTACGGACAGGCTTAATCAGCCCCAGCATTTT. Protein: CASSTTDRLNQPQHF. The complete variable domain, with remaining parts taken from reference TRBV19 and TRBJ1-5, reads DGGITQSPKYLFRKEGQNVTLSCEQNLNHDAMYWYRQDPGQGLRLIYYSQIVNDFQKGDIAEGYSVSREKKESFPLTVTSAQKNPTAFYLCASSTTDRLNQPQHFGDGTRLSIL.

This chain joins TRBV6-5 and TRBJ2-2, with TRBD1 as a possible D gene (5 bases). The V gene's germline CDR1 is MNHEY and CDR2 SVGAGI. With 7 bases removed from V and 1 base from J, the gap between germline ends came to 10 bases. This CDR3 has 14 residues. CDR3: CASNWGRNTGELFF. The DNA of the CDR3 is TGTGCCAGCAATTGGGGCAGGAACACCGGGGAGCTGTTTTTT.

V gene TRBV7-2 combines with J gene TRBJ1-6; 8 positions match TRBD1. Germline values: CDR1 SGHTA, CDR2 FQGNSA. This CDR3 is 14 amino acids long. After removal of 2 bases from V and 16 bases from J, the junction contained 10 bases not matched to a gene. The CDR3 DNA follows: TGTGCCAGCAGCTTAATAGGGACAGGCTCATCTCTCCACTTT. Its protein is CASSLIGTGSSLHF. Supplemented by reference TRBV7-2 and TRBJ1-6, the full variable domain reads GAGVSQSPSNKVTEKGKDVELRCDPISGHTALYWYRQSLGQGLEFLIYFQGNSAPDKSGLPSDRFSAERTGGSVSTLTIQRTQQEDSAVYLCASSLIGTGSSLHFGNGTRLTVT.

This chain connects TRBV24-1 to TRBJ2-1, with D unresolved. This CDR3 region has 13 residues. Germline V gene lookup returns CDR1 KGHDR and CDR2 SFDVKD. Trimming stripped 4 bases from V and 6 bases from J, with 9 bases between. Written as DNA, the CDR3 is TGTGCCACCAGTGAACCCGGGTCCAATGAGCAGTTCTTC. Residues: CATSEPGSNEQFF.

In this sample, this clone turned up once. The J gene is TRBJ2-4, the V gene TRBV15, with a tentative D call TRBD1 (5 bases). Trimming shortened V by 4 bases and J by 0 bases, and 19 bases separated the two germline ends. CDR1 LNHNV and CDR2 YYDKDF come from the germline V gene (reference sequence). The length of the CDR3 is 18 residues. The CDR3 reads CATSINLGAYTAKNIQYF. CDR3 in DNA: TGTGCCACCAGCATTAATCTTGGGGCCTATACAGCCAAAAACATTCAGTACTTC.

This clone was picked up a small number of times. CDR3 sequence: CASGGGGRDTEAFF. The DNA for the CDR3 is TGTGCCAGCGGAGGGGGGGGACGGGACACTGAAGCTTTCTTT. This sequence joins TRBV5-4 and TRBJ1-1; possibly TRBD1 for D (6 bases). The V gene's germline CDR1 is SGHNT and CDR2 YYREEE (reference sequence). V dropped 7 bases and J dropped 3 bases, with 16 bases sitting between them. This CDR3 has 14 amino acids.

Concerning this clone itself: The same CDR3 can be traced to other DNA sequences in this sample. The rearrangement uses TRBV5-1 and TRBJ2-7; D is perhaps TRBD1 (6 bases). Germline V gives CDR1 SGHRS, CDR2 YFSETQ. V was clipped by 0 bases and J by 2 bases, with 9 bases between them. This CDR3 contains 14 residues. The chain's CDR3 is CASSLGTDTYEQYF. Here the CDR3 DNA reads TGCGCCAGCAGCTTGGGGACAGATACCTACGAGCAGTACTTC.